The 9 T cell receptor beta chains below were found in one sample sequenced in a study of technical replicates of blood from a handful of donors. Sequencing used immunoSEQ multiplex PCR; TCRdb keeps in-frame clones, though not all of them. The sample shows 60,000 to 90,000 clones, around 97% of them seen only once. Sequencing input: T cells isolated from PBMCs. The receptors stem from a human donor in good health.

V and J are TRBV5-1 and TRBJ2-2; TRBD2 matches 9 bases. Germline lookup yields CDR1 SGHRS and CDR2 YFSETQ. V trimming: 4 bases; J trimming: 1 base; junction bases outside the gene matches: 11. There are 18 residues in the CDR3. The DNA for the CDR3 is TGCGCCAGCAGCCCGTCCGTAGCGGGGGCGCAGAACACCGGGGAGCTGTTTTTT. As protein: CASSPSVAGAQNTGELFF.

This chain connects TRBV5-1 to TRBJ2-1; 15 bases are a match to TRBD2. V lost 4 bases to trimming and J lost 9 bases; unmatched junction nucleotides: 11. The CDR3 is 17 residues long. Germline CDR1 is SGHRS and CDR2 is YFSETQ. CDR3 protein: CASSPGLAGGPLSEQFF. As DNA, the CDR3 is TGCGCCAGCAGCCCGGGACTAGCGGGAGGCCCTCTAAGTGAGCAGTTCTTC.

The V and J genes are TRBV5-1 and TRBJ1-1; D is unclear. Germline CDR1 is SGHRS and CDR2 is YFSETQ. Trimming took 0 bases from V and 5 from J, leaving 8 bases between them. The CDR3 is 13 residues long. The CDR3 sequence: CASSLERETEAFF. Here the CDR3 DNA reads TGCGCCAGCAGCTTGGAGCGGGAAACTGAAGCTTTCTTT.

V is TRBV25-1 and J is TRBJ2-2; 9 bases align to TRBD2. The CDR3 runs to 15 residues. Germline V gene sequence: CDR1 MGHDK, CDR2 SYGVNS. Trimming removed 5 bases from V and 5 bases from J; junction bases left unmatched: 6. In DNA, the CDR3 is TGTGCCAGCAGTCGGCTAGCGGGAAAAACCGGGGAGCTGTTTTTT. Its protein is CASSRLAGKTGELFF.

The gene calls are TRBV6-5 and TRBJ1-6, with D hard to call. CDR1 and CDR2 (germline): MNHEY, SVGAGI. Trimming took off 8 bases at V and 7 bases at J, with 9 bases between the two ends. CDR3 length: 12 residues. Here the CDR3 reads CASGHANSPLHF. In nucleotides, the CDR3 is TGTGCCAGCGGCCACGCAAATTCACCCCTCCACTTT.

The rearrangement joins TRBV2 to TRBJ1-1, with 8 bases that match TRBD1. The CDR3 spans 17 residues. Per the germline V gene, CDR1 is SNHLY and CDR2 is FYNNEI. The junction had 15 bases not matched to a gene; V was cut back by 8 bases and J by 1 base. CDR3 bases: TGTGCCAGCCCTCGTCCAGGGGGCGACTTAACGAACACTGAAGCTTTCTTT. Protein sequence: CASPRPGGDLTNTEAFF.

The CDR3 is CASSQFQNTEAFF. For the CDR3, the DNA is TGTGCCAGCAGCCAATTTCAGAACACTGAAGCTTTCTTT. The chain combines TRBV4-2 with TRBJ1-1; unclear D gene. Per the germline V gene, CDR1 is LGHNA and CDR2 is YNFKEQ. This CDR3 comprises 13 residues. Trimming took off 2 bases at V and 1 base at J, with 5 bases between the two ends.

The genes are TRBV5-6 and TRBJ1-5, with D possibly being TRBD1 (6 bases). Germline V lookup: CDR1 SGHDT, CDR2 YYEEEE. Trimming took 0 bases from V and 1 from J, leaving 11 bases between them. The CDR3 spans 16 residues. The CDR3 region has the DNA TGTGCCAGCAGCTTGGGGGGAGGGGGGAGCAATCAGCCCCAGCATTTT. Its translation is CASSLGGGGSNQPQHF. The full variable domain, completed using reference TRBV5-6 and TRBJ1-5, is DAGVTQSPTHLIKTRGQQVTLRCSPKSGHDTVSWYQQALGQGPQFIFQYYEEEERQRGNFPDRFSGHQFPNYSSELNVNALLLGDSALYLCASSLGGGGSNQPQHFGDGTRLSIL.

The chain combines TRBV6-5 with TRBJ1-5; D may be TRBD1 (6 bases). The CDR3 covers 13 residues. V was trimmed by 4 bases and J by 8 bases, leaving 12 bases between them. Per the germline V gene, CDR1 is MNHEY and CDR2 is SVGAGI. The CDR3 nucleotides read TGTGCCAGCAGTTTCACAGGGTATGAGCCCCAGCATTTT. This sequence encodes CASSFTGYEPQHF.